This T cell receptor (beta chain) was retrieved from a study of T-cell memory formation after mild COVID-19. The study's findings and limits: Later expanders leaned CD4+, whereas clones that contracted between day 15 and 85 were balanced CD4/CD8.

This clonotype was detected only a few times. What it binds is unknown. TCRdb reanalysed the 5' RACE reads using MiXCR and keeps one entry per CDR3 protein. The sample has about 13,000 distinct CDR3 sequences, around 15% seen once. V shed 3 bases and J shed 6 bases, with 7 bases lying between them. The germline gives CDR1 MDHEN, CDR2 SYDVKM. The CDR3 loop spans 12 amino acids. The sequence was collected from a man younger than 35 who had mild COVID-19 (a few samples of this study predate the infection). Cell type and time point are not known. The chain has TRBV28 and TRBJ2-3; no firm D call. The sample taken for sequencing was PBMCs or a T cell subset sorted from them (not recorded which). The CDR3 sequence is CASSFNMDTQYF. The CDR3 bases are TGTGCCAGCAGTTTTAATATGGATACGCAGTATTTT.